The rows below give T cell receptor beta chains drawn from one sample of a study of T-cell reconstitution after alpha-beta-depleted transplantation in children. TCRdb re-analysed the PCR reads in MiXCR, keeping a single row per CDR3 protein. In the table there are 480,000 or so distinct CDR3 sequences, 10% of which are singletons. Material: PBMCs, obtained before TCRalphabeta/CD19-depleted stem cell transplant. These receptors originate from a child younger than 10 with inherited bone marrow failure, due to receive a stem cell transplant. CDR3s include the opening cysteine and the closing phenylalanine or tryptophan. D genes are given only for firm matches. Size is stated for part of the rows, as once, few or many counts, or as a class when the clone is expanded.

v_gene	abundance	d_gene	j_gene	CDR3aa	CDR3nt
TRBV29-1	many	.	TRBJ1-2	CSGRTPYYGYTF	TGCAGCGGCAGGACACCTTACTATGGCTACACCTTC
TRBV25-1	few	.	TRBJ1-2	CASSQPGPYYGYTF	TGTGCCAGCAGTCAACCGGGACCCTACTATGGCTACACCTTC
TRBV9	many	.	TRBJ2-7	CASSVGGGSGGQYF	TGTGCCAGCAGCGTAGGCGGAGGGTCCGGCGGGCAGTACTTC
TRBV20-1	many	TRBD2	TRBJ2-3	CSARSSGSWGTDTQYF	TGCAGTGCTAGGTCTAGCGGGAGCTGGGGCACAGATACGCAGTATTTT
TRBV28	many	.	TRBJ1-5	CASHPVTGRHQPQHF	TGTGCCAGCCACCCAGTGACAGGCCGACATCAGCCCCAGCATTTT
TRBV14	many	TRBD1	TRBJ2-7	CASSQGQCSYEQYF	TGTGCCAGCAGCCAGGGACAGTGCTCCTACGAGCAGTACTTC
TRBV7-2	.	.	TRBJ2-3	CASSLAANTDTQYF	TGTGCCAGCAGCTTAGCGGCAAACACAGATACGCAGTATTTT
TRBV4-3	once	.	TRBJ2-7	CASSPAHSRQYEQYF	TGCGCCAGCAGCCCAGCTCACTCACGACAATACGAGCAGTACTTC
TRBV20-1	many	.	TRBJ2-7	CSAIPAIGTQPGEQYF	TGCAGTGCTATCCCGGCTATAGGGACCCAGCCGGGTGAGCAGTACTTC
TRBV12-3/TRBV12-4	many	TRBD2	TRBJ2-7	CASSLTAGVLEQYF	TGTGCCAGCAGTTTAACAGCGGGAGTACTCGAGCAGTACTTC
TRBV6-5	many	.	TRBJ2-7	CASSYSRSYEQYF	TGTGCCAGCAGTTACTCGAGAAGCTACGAGCAGTACTTC